This T cell receptor (beta chain) was captured by sequencing in a study of T cell responses to AZD1222 COVID-19 vaccine. This CDR3 is 15 amino acids long. From germline, CDR1 is MDHEN and CDR2 SYDVKM. With 6 bases clipped from V and 2 bases from J, the junction kept 4 bases outside the gene matches. Libraries were prepared by immunoSEQ multiplex PCR; TCRdb keeps only in-frame clonotypes and omits some of them. The sample consists of over 60,000 clones, around nine tenths of them appearing once. The sequence was obtained from an adult who received the MenACWY meningococcal vaccine as a control. The gene calls are TRBV28 and TRBJ2-6; 7 nucleotides align to TRBD1. Sample: peripheral blood, taken 28 days after the second dose of the MenACWY control vaccine. CDR3 amino acids: CASSRRGTGANVLTF. The CDR3 DNA sequence: TGTGCCAGCAGCCGCAGGGGGACTGGGGCCAACGTCCTGACTTTC.